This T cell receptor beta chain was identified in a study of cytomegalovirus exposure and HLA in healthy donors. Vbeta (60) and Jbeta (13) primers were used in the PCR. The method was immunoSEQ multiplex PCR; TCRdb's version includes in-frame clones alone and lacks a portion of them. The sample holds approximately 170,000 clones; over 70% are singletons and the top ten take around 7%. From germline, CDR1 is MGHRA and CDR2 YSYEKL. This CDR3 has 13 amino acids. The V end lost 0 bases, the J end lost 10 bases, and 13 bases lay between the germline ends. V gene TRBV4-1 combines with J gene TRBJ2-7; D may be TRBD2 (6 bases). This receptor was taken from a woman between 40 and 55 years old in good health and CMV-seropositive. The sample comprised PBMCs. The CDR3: CASSQERVGLQYF. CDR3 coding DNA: TGCGCCAGCAGCCAAGAGCGGGTGGGACTCCAGTACTTC.